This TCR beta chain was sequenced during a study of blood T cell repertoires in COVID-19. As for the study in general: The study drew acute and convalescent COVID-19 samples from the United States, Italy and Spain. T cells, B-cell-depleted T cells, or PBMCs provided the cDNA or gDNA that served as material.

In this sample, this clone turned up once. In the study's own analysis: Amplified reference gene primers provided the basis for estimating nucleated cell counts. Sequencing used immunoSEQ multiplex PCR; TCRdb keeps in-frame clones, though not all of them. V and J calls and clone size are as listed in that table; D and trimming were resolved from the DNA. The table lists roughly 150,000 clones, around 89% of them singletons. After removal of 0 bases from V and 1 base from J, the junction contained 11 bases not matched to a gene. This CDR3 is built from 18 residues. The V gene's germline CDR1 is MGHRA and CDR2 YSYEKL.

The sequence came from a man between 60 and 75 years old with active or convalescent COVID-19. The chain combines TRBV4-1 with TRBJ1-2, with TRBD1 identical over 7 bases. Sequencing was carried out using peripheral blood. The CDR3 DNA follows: TGCGCCAGCAGCCAAGATCGGGACAGCGAACGTTTTAACTATGGCTACACCTTC. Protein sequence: CASSQDRDSERFNYGYTF.